This TCR beta chain originates from a study of T-cell reconstitution after alpha-beta-depleted transplantation in children. Findings and limits, study-wide: Approximately two months post-transplant, alpha-beta T cells reportedly originated from several hundred expanded graft clones. Recipient T cells and thymic progenitors that survived gave rise to the high TCRbeta diversity observed at day 60 in some patients. T-cell counts and diversity at one year following transplant were attributed mainly to newly produced T cells.

On this clonotype: The antigen is not known.

The CDR3 sequence is 17 residues long. The germline V gene encodes CDR1 SGHDT and CDR2 YYEEEE. With 2 bases removed from V and 0 bases from J, the gap between germline ends came to 17 bases. Unique molecular identifiers were built into the TCRbeta library. Each CDR3 protein is one row after TCRdb ran MiXCR on the PCR reads. The sample records about 1,000,000 distinct CDR3 sequences, around 30% being singletons. This TCR was sampled from a boy younger than two who had a stem cell transplant for SCID, so the T cells may come from the graft donor. The sample was PBMCs, mostly from graft donor cells, taken 360 days after TCRalphabeta/CD19-depleted stem cell transplant. This chain connects TRBV5-6 to TRBJ2-5; perhaps D is TRBD1 or TRBD2 (5 bases each). CDR3 nucleotides: TGTGCCAGCAGCTTCCCCGGGGCGCCCGACTACCAAGAGACCCAGTACTTC. Encoded protein: CASSFPGAPDYQETQYF.